Shown below are 19 T cell receptor beta chains from a single sample sequenced in a study of blood T cell repertoires in COVID-19. Method: immunoSEQ multiplex PCR; TCRdb's copy keeps in-frame clones and lacks some. The table records about 83,000 clones, roughly 76% of them present only once. Material for sequencing was peripheral blood. The source is a woman older than 75 with active or convalescent COVID-19.

The chain recombines TRBV19 with TRBJ1-6; no clear D gene. V lost 8 bases to trimming and J lost 4 bases, with 18 bases between them. Germline V CDR1 and CDR2: LNHDA, SQIVND (reference sequence). The CDR3 has 16 residues. Here the CDR3 DNA reads TGTGCCAGTCGTGATGCAGGTCAGGCATATAATTCACCCCTCCACTTT. Translating gives CASRDAGQAYNSPLHF.

This sequence joins TRBV7-2 and TRBJ2-7; possible D gene TRBD1, 5 bases. The germline gives CDR1 SGHTA, CDR2 FQGNSA. The CDR3 runs to 12 residues. V was trimmed by 3 bases and J by 7 bases, leaving 10 bases between them. The CDR3 nucleotides are TGTGCCAGCAGCTTCTTGTACAGGGAGCAGTACTTC. Its translation is CASSFLYREQYF. The full variable domain, completed using reference TRBV7-2 and TRBJ2-7, is GAGVSQSPSNKVTEKGKDVELRCDPISGHTALYWYRQSLGQGLEFLIYFQGNSAPDKSGLPSDRFSAERTGGSVSTLTIQRTQQEDSAVYLCASSFLYREQYFGPGTRLTVT.

This chain links TRBV6-2 or TRBV6-3 with TRBJ2-3; 8 bases agree with TRBD1. The germline V gene has CDR1 MNHEY and CDR2 SVGEGT. The CDR3 spans 16 residues. J gave up 0 bases and V 5 bases, and 7 bases lay outside the gene matches. CDR3 coding DNA: TGTGCCAGCAGTGACGGACAGGGCTGGAGCACAGATACGCAGTATTTT. Translation: CASSDGQGWSTDTQYF.

This clone has ten or more counts. V is TRBV6-2 or TRBV6-3 and J is TRBJ2-7; D perhaps matches TRBD1 (6 bases). In germline, CDR1 is MNHEY, CDR2 SVGEGT. Trimming took off 2 bases at V and 5 bases at J, with 16 bases between the two ends. The CDR3 is made up of 15 amino acids. The CDR3 reads CASSYARNTGNEQYF. CDR3 nucleotides: TGTGCCAGCAGTTACGCCAGGAATACAGGGAACGAGCAGTACTTC.

The count of this clone is one. The V call is TRBV28, the J call TRBJ1-3, with D possibly matching TRBD1 (6 bases). This CDR3 has 15 residues. Trimming stripped 6 bases from V and 0 bases from J, with 12 bases between. CDR1 MDHEN and CDR2 SYDVKM come from the germline V gene. CDR3: CASRSGGLSGNTIYF. In nucleotides, the CDR3 is TGTGCCAGCAGATCGGGGGGGCTCTCTGGAAACACCATATATTTT.

This clone has only one observation. The genes are TRBV3-1 (or the pseudogene TRBV3-2) and TRBJ1-1; D is unresolved. V gave up 1 base and J gave up 0 bases, with 3 bases separating them. This CDR3 spans 13 amino acids. Germline values: CDR1 LGHDT, CDR2 YNNKEL (reference sequence). CDR3 in DNA: TGTGCCAGCAGCCAAGTAATGAACACTGAAGCTTTCTTT. As protein: CASSQVMNTEAFF.

The genes are TRBV2 and TRBJ1-5, with a possible D match to TRBD1 (6 bases). V was clipped by 1 base and J by 7 bases, with 17 bases between them. The CDR3 is 16 amino acids. Germline V gives CDR1 SNHLY, CDR2 FYNNEI. The CDR3 here is CASSEGRGNARQPQHF. Written as DNA, the CDR3 is TGTGCCAGCAGTGAAGGCAGGGGTAATGCGCGACAGCCCCAGCATTTT.

The rearrangement joins TRBV19 to TRBJ1-1, with D tentatively TRBD1 (6 bases). The CDR3 covers 16 residues. From germline, CDR1 is LNHDA and CDR2 SQIVND (reference sequence). V was trimmed by 4 bases and J by 5 bases, leaving 20 bases between them. CDR3 sequence (DNA): TGTGCCAGTAGTACACTTAAAACAGGGCTGGGGACTGAAGCTTTCTTT. Protein product: CASSTLKTGLGTEAFF.

The chain joins TRBV30 to TRBJ2-7; no clear D gene. V was pared by 8 bases and J by 1 base, with 12 bases between. The germline gives CDR1 GTSNPN, CDR2 SVGIG (reference sequence). CDR3 length equals 12 residues. The CDR3 loop is CALRLESYEQYF. The CDR3 DNA sequence: TGTGCCCTAAGACTGGAATCCTACGAGCAGTACTTC.

This chain connects TRBV6-5 to TRBJ1-1; 9 nucleotides line up with TRBD1. Unmatched junction bases numbered 2, after V lost 5 bases and J lost 1 base. In germline, CDR1 is MNHEY, CDR2 SVGAGI. The CDR3 loop spans 14 amino acids. The CDR3 DNA follows: TGTGCCAGCAGTCAGACAGGGGGGAACACTGAAGCTTTCTTT. This encodes CASSQTGGNTEAFF.

The gene calls are TRBV2 and TRBJ1-2, with D possibly matching TRBD1 (5 bases). Trimming removed 6 bases from V and 0 bases from J, with 8 bases in between. The CDR3 spans 13 residues. The germline gives CDR1 SNHLY, CDR2 FYNNEI. Written as DNA, the CDR3 is TGTGCCAGCAGCTTGACAGCTAACTATGGCTACACCTTC. It is translated as CASSLTANYGYTF. Variable domain in full (rest from reference TRBV2 and TRBJ1-2): EPEVTQTPSHQVTQMGQEVILRCVPISNHLYFYWYRQILGQKVEFLVSFYNNEISEKSEIFDDQFSVERPDGSNFTLKIRSTKLEDSAMYFCASSLTANYGYTFGSGTRLTVV.

The CDR3 sequence: CASSYGQGAADTQYF. The CDR3 DNA follows: TGTGCCAGCAGTTATGGGCAGGGTGCCGCAGATACGCAGTATTTT. The chain carries TRBV6-2 or TRBV6-3 and TRBJ2-3, with D tentatively TRBD1 (5 bases). Deletions cut 3 bases from V and 4 bases from J, with 14 bases between. Germline V gives CDR1 MNHEY, CDR2 SVGEGT. This CDR3 has 15 amino acids.

J is TRBJ2-7 and V is TRBV6-5; perhaps TRBD1 as D (6 bases). The CDR3 is made up of 12 amino acids. CDR1 MNHEY and CDR2 SVGAGI come from the germline V gene. V was clipped by 5 bases and J by 7 bases, with 12 bases between them. The CDR3 DNA reads as TGTGCCAGCAGTCCAGTAGGGGGTGAGCAGTACTTC. Protein: CASSPVGGEQYF.

The CDR3 bases are TGCAGCGTAGCTCCGGACAGGAACTACGAGCAGTACTTC. Translating gives CSVAPDRNYEQYF. This chain links TRBV29-1 with TRBJ2-7, with 7 bases lining up with TRBD1. The germline V gene has CDR1 SQVTM and CDR2 ANQGSEA. J lost 3 bases, V lost 6 bases, and 8 bases had no gene match. The CDR3 spans 13 residues.

The table lists this clone with a count of one. Distinct nucleotide sequences in the sample also encode this CDR3. The CDR3 sequence: CASSPGLAGGTDTQYF. CDR3 coding DNA: TGTGCCAGCAGCCCGGGACTAGCGGGGGGTACAGATACGCAGTATTTT. The rearrangement links TRBV5-4 to TRBJ2-3; 15 bases align to TRBD2. V shed 4 bases and J 3 bases; nucleotides not matched to a gene: 3. Germline CDR1 reads SGHNT; CDR2 reads YYREEE (reference sequence). The CDR3 has 16 residues.

The chain combines TRBV4-1 with TRBJ1-3, with D possibly being TRBD1 (6 bases). CDR3 length: 17 amino acids. Germline V gives CDR1 MGHRA, CDR2 YSYEKL. V was pared by 2 bases and J by 0 bases, with 14 bases between. The CDR3 DNA is TGCGCCAGCAGCCAATCTCCACAGGGAAGCTCTGGAAACACCATATATTTT. It codes for CASSQSPQGSSGNTIYF.

The rearrangement joins TRBV29-1 to TRBJ1-2; D gene unclear. The CDR3 extends over 13 amino acids. Trimming pared 4 bases from V and 0 bases from J, leaving 9 bases between. In germline, CDR1 is SQVTM, CDR2 ANQGSEA. CDR3 loop: CSVGPTTNYGYTF. The CDR3 DNA is TGCAGCGTTGGGCCGACAACTAACTATGGCTACACCTTC.

A few counts support this clone. This chain links TRBV7-9 with TRBJ2-2, with 9 bases that match TRBD1. Germline assignment: CDR1 SEHNR and CDR2 FQNEAQ (reference sequence). V shed 4 bases and J 1 base; nucleotides not matched to a gene: 7. The CDR3 is made up of 17 amino acids. The CDR3 nucleotides read TGTGCCAGCAGCTATTGGACAGGGGTCTTGAACACCGGGGAGCTGTTTTTT. Its translation: CASSYWTGVLNTGELFF.

The chain joins TRBV7-2 to TRBJ2-5; TRBD2 is a possible D gene (5 bases). V was shortened by 5 bases and J by 5 bases, with 18 bases between the two germline ends. The CDR3 runs 15 residues. Germline CDR1 and CDR2: SGHTA and FQGNSA. The CDR3, as DNA: TGTGCCAGCAGCCGCGAGAGGGCGGGTAGCGAGACCCAGTACTTC. This sequence encodes CASSRERAGSETQYF.